Listed below are T cell receptor beta chains from one sample, sequenced in a study of technical replicates of blood from a few donors. The repertoire was sequenced with immunoSEQ multiplex PCR; TCRdb's copy has only in-frame clones and lacks some. The sample has tens of thousands of clones, nearly 99% seen once; the top ten hold around 0.22%. The sequenced sample consisted of T cells isolated from PBMCs. These receptors originate from a human donor in good health. Each CDR3 is given with its conserved first and last residue. D genes are given only for firm matches. The listing skips clone size in some rows; elsewhere it reads once, few, many or a size class.

d_call j_call v_call clone_size cdr3_aa cdr3_nt
TRBD2 TRBJ2-3 TRBV9 once CASSVSGRSPDTQYF TGTGCCAGCAGCGTTAGCGGGAGGTCCCCAGATACGCAGTATTTT
TRBD2 TRBJ2-5 TRBV11-1 . CASSTGLAGTQYF TGTGCCAGCAGCACGGGACTAGCGGGGACCCAGTACTTC
. TRBJ2-1 TRBV28 . CASSFGQHNEQFF TGTGCCAGCAGTTTCGGACAGCACAATGAGCAGTTCTTC
TRBD1 TRBJ2-1 TRBV27 . CASSKGQSSYNEQFF TGTGCCAGCAGCAAGGGACAGAGCTCCTACAATGAGCAGTTCTTC
. TRBJ1-4 TRBV28 . CASSLNEKLFF TGTGCCAGCAGCCTGAATGAAAAACTGTTTTTT
. TRBJ2-1 TRBV19 . CASSIGDSNEQFF TGTGCCAGTAGTATAGGTGATAGCAATGAGCAGTTCTTC
TRBD1 TRBJ1-1 TRBV27 . CASSLTGGAYTEAFF TGTGCCAGCAGTTTGACAGGGGGCGCGTACACTGAAGCTTTCTTT
. TRBJ1-1 TRBV10-3 . CAISESNRAMNTEAFF TGTGCCATCAGTGAGTCGAATAGAGCCATGAACACTGAAGCTTTCTTT
. TRBJ2-7 TRBV7-8 . CASSLARALEQYF TGTGCCAGCAGCTTAGCGAGGGCACTTGAGCAGTACTTC
. TRBJ1-1 TRBV5-1 once CASRANDEAFF TGCGCCAGCAGGGCAAACGATGAAGCTTTCTTT
TRBD1 TRBJ2-7 TRBV7-2 . CASSTRTGLYEQYF TGTGCCAGCAGCACGAGGACAGGGCTCTACGAGCAGTACTTC
. TRBJ2-7 TRBV28 . CASSLQGLTYEQYF TGTGCCAGCAGTCTACAGGGTCTTACCTACGAGCAGTACTTC